This T cell receptor (beta chain) was sequenced in a study of cytomegalovirus exposure and HLA in healthy donors. The germline V gene encodes CDR1 SGHAT and CDR2 FQNNGV. V was trimmed by 1 base and J by 2 bases, leaving 7 bases between them. The CDR3 consists of 14 residues. Healthy individuals who donated bone marrow served as the donors. This clone has more than one count but fewer than ten. The PCR made use of 60 Vbeta and 13 Jbeta primers. Sequencing was performed with immunoSEQ multiplex PCR; in TCRdb, only in-frame clones are kept and a portion is missing. The sample has approximately 180,000 clones; 60% to 85% are singletons.

The chain links TRBV11-2 to TRBJ2-3; TRBD2 is a possible D gene (6 bases). The receptor was derived from a male donor in good health and CMV-seronegative. Sequencing was carried out using PBMCs. The CDR3 DNA sequence: TGTGCCAGCAGCTTAGGACTAGTCACAGATACGCAGTATTTT. The encoded protein is CASSLGLVTDTQYF.